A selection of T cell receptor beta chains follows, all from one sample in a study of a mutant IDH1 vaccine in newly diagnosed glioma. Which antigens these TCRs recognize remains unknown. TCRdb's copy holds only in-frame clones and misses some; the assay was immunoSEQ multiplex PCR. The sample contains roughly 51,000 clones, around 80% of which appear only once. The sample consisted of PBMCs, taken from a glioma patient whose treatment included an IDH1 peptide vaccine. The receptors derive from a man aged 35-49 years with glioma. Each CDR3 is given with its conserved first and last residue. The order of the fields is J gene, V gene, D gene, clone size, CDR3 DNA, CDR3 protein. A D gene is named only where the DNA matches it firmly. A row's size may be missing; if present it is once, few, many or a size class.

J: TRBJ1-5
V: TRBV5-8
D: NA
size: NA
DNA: TGTGCCAGCAGCGCCCGAGGGGGCAATCAGCCCCAGCATTTT
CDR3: CASSARGGNQPQHF

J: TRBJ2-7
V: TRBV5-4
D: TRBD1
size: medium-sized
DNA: TGTGCCAGCAGCCGACAGGGCCCTAACTCCTACGAGCAGTACTTC
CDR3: CASSRQGPNSYEQYF

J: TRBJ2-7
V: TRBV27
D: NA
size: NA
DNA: TGTGCCAGCAGTCCCAAGACAGGCCTAGCCTACGAGCAGTACTTC
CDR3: CASSPKTGLAYEQYF

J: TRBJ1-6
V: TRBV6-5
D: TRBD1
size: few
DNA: TGTGCCAGCAGTTCTCGACAGGGGGCAAGGAATTCACCCCTCCACTTT
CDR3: CASSSRQGARNSPLHF

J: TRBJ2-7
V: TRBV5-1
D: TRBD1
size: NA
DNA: TGCGCCAGCAGCCCGCAATACGACAGGGGAGACGAGCAGTACTTC
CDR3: CASSPQYDRGDEQYF

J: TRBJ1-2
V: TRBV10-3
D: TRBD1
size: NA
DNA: TGTGCCATCAGTGGCAGACAGGGGGATGGCTACACCTTC
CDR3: CAISGRQGDGYTF

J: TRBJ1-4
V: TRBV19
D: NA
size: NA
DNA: TGTGCCAGTAGTATCCTGAGGGACACTAGGGTGACTAATGAAAAACTGTTTTTT
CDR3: CASSILRDTRVTNEKLFF

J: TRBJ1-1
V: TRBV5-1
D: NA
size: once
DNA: TGCGCCAGCAGCTTGGGGGCCGGGGGTGGGATGAACACTGAAGCTTTCTTT
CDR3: CASSLGAGGGMNTEAFF

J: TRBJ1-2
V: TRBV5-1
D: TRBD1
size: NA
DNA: TGCGCCAGCAGCATCCGGGACAGGGGTGGCTATGGCTACACCTTC
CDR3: CASSIRDRGGYGYTF

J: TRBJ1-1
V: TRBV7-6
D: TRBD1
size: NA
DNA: TGTGCCAGCAGCTTAGGAGGGACAGGGGTAAACACTGAAGCTTTCTTT
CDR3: CASSLGGTGVNTEAFF

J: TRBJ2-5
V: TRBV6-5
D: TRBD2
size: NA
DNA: TGTGCCACCACGGGGCAGGGAGGGCAGACCCAGTACTTC
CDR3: CATTGQGGQTQYF

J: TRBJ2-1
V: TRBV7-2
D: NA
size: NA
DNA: TGTGCCAGCAGCTTAGTTCTAGCTTCGGAGCAGTTCTTC
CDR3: CASSLVLASEQFF

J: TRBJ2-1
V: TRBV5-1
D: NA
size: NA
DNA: TGCGCCAGCAGCTTGGGGCCCGGGTTGGGGAATGAGCAGTTCTTC
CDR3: CASSLGPGLGNEQFF

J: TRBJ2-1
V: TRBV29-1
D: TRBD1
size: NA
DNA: TGCAGCGTTCCTCCAGAGGGGACAGATAACAATGAGCAGTTCTTC
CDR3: CSVPPEGTDNNEQFF

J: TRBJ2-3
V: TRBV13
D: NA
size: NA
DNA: TGTGCCAGCAGTCCACTGGGGGGTACCAGCACAGATACGCAGTATTTT
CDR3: CASSPLGGTSTDTQYF

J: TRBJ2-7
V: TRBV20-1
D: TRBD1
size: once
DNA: TGCAGTGCCGACAGGGTGAACGAGCAGTACTTC
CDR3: CSADRVNEQYF

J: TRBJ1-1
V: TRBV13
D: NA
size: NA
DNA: TGTGCCAGCAGCTTTCGCCAGGAGCGCACTGAAGCTTTCTTT
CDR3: CASSFRQERTEAFF

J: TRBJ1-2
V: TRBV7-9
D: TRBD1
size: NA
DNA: TGTGCCAGCAGCTTAGCGGTCGACAGGGTAAAGGGCTACACCTTC
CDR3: CASSLAVDRVKGYTF

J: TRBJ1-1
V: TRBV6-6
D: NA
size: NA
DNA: TGTGCCAGCAGTCCCGGACAGAATCTGAACACTGAAGCTTTCTTT
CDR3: CASSPGQNLNTEAFF

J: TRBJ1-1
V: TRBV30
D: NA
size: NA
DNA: TGTGCCTGGAGTGTGGGTAACACTGAAGCTTTCTTT
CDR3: CAWSVGNTEAFF

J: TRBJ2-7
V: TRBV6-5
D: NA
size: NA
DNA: TGTGCCAGCAGTTCTCTAGAGAGGGGTGAGGTTTACGAGCAGTACTTC
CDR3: CASSSLERGEVYEQYF

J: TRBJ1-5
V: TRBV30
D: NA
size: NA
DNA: TGTGCCTGGAGTGACGTAGGTAGAAACAATCAGCCCCAGCATTTT
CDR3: CAWSDVGRNNQPQHF

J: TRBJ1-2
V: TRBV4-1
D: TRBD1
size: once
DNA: TGCGCCAGCAGCCAAGACACCGGGACAGGGGGCTCTGGCTACACCTTC
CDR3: CASSQDTGTGGSGYTF

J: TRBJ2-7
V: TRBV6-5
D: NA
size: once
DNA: TGTGCCAGCAGCGAGCGCTCCGTGGGCTACGAGCAGTACTTC
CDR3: CASSERSVGYEQYF

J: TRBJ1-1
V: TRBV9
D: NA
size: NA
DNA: TGTGCCAGCAGCCCCGGGGGGGGTCTGGACACTGAAGCTTTCTTT
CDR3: CASSPGGGLDTEAFF

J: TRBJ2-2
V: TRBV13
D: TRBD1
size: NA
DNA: TGTGCCAGCAGCTCACCGGGACAGGGGGCGGCCGGGGAGCTGTTTTTT
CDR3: CASSSPGQGAAGELFF

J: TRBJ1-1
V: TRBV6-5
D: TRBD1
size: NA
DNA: TGTGCCAGCACCTTGACAGGGACCATGAACACTGAAGCTTTCTTT
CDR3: CASTLTGTMNTEAFF

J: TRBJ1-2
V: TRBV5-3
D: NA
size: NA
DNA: TGTGCCAGAAGCCCAGACAGGTTCTATGGCTACACCTTC
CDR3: CARSPDRFYGYTF

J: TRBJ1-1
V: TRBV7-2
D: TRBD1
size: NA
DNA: TGTGCCAGCAGCTTATCGGACAGGAGGGGGACTGAAGCTTTCTTT
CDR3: CASSLSDRRGTEAFF

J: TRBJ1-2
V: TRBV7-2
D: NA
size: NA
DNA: TGTGCCAGCACCAGCGGGGACAACGTCTATGGCTACACCTTC
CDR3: CASTSGDNVYGYTF

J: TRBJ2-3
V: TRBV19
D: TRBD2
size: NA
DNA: TGTGCCAGTAGTCCCCGACTAGCGGGGGACACAGATACGCAGTATTTT
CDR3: CASSPRLAGDTDTQYF